In its sample, the clone carrying this TCR beta chain was seen many times. The entry originates in a study of blood T cell repertoires in COVID-19. Study details: Samples representing acute and convalescent COVID-19 were sourced from the United States, Italy and Spain. Nucleic acid was either cDNA or gDNA, and it came from T cells, B-cell-depleted T cells, or PBMCs.

In the original processing: Reference gene primer amplification in the assay estimated nucleated cell counts. Sequenced by immunoSEQ multiplex PCR; TCRdb stores in-frame clones only, minus some. Clone size and the V and J calls come from that table; the DNA yielded D and trimming. The data contain around 200,000 clones, 65% to 85% of them singletons. Sequenced material: peripheral blood. This receptor was taken from a man in his forties or fifties with active or convalescent COVID-19.

CDR3 protein: CASSLQGAGELFF. CDR3 DNA sequence: TGTGCCAGCAGTTTGCAGGGGGCCGGGGAGCTGTTTTTT. The rearrangement uses TRBV12-3 or TRBV12-4 and TRBJ2-2, with TRBD1 identical over 7 bases. This CDR3 is built from 13 residues. Trimming cost V 3 bases and J 6 bases; bases outside gene matches: 1.